Presented here are 9 T cell receptor beta chains from one specimen sequenced in a study of graft-versus-host responses after intestinal transplantation. These TCRs' antigens remain unknown. Here immunoSEQ multiplex PCR was the method, and the copy in TCRdb shows in-frame clones only, minus some. This table has 45,000 to 60,000 clones, around 90% appearing once. The material sequenced was unstimulated CD4+ T cells sorted from spleen or lymph node cells, taken before transplant. The receptors stem from a human donor who was the organ donor for an intestinal transplant.

Comments on this clone: The DNA is left out, because the CDR3 cannot be placed on it with certainty; the CDR3 is given as TCRdb lists it. V and J are TRBV21-1 and TRBJ2-3; TRBD2 is the table's D call, not checked against the DNA. TRBV21-1 is described as a pseudogene. The CDR3 region is 18 residues in length, termini included. The CDR3: CASSKVGAGSKDTDTQYF.

The chain has TRBV19 and TRBJ1-5, with 7 bases identical to TRBD1. V shed 4 bases, J shed 2 bases, and the junction held 5 bases outside the gene matches. Per the germline V gene, CDR1 is LNHDA and CDR2 is SQIVND (reference sequence). The CDR3 covers 15 residues. The CDR3 DNA follows: TGTGCCAGTAGTAGGGGACAGTTCGGCAATCAGCCCCAGCATTTT. Protein sequence: CASSRGQFGNQPQHF.

The chain links TRBV14 to TRBJ1-3; D gene ambiguous. Germline CDR1 reads SGHDN; CDR2 reads FVKESK. The CDR3 consists of 15 residues. V dropped 1 base and J dropped 2 bases, with 9 bases sitting between them. DNA for the CDR3: TGTGCCAGCAGCCAAGTTAGGAGCCCTGGAAACACCATATATTTT. Its translation is CASSQVRSPGNTIYF.

The rearrangement joins TRBV19 to TRBJ1-2; 9 bases agree with TRBD1. V trimming: 6 bases; J trimming: 4 bases; junction bases outside the gene matches: 0. Germline V gene lookup returns CDR1 LNHDA and CDR2 SQIVND (reference sequence). CDR3 length: 12 residues. CDR3 amino acids: CASRTGGYGYTF. The DNA for the CDR3 is TGTGCCAGTAGGACAGGGGGCTATGGCTACACCTTC.

The chain is built from TRBV19 and TRBJ2-2; TRBD2 matches at 7 bases. The germline CDR1 and CDR2 sequences are LNHDA and SQIVND (reference sequence). The CDR3 has 15 amino acids. J gave up 0 bases and V 2 bases, and 0 bases lay outside the gene matches. The CDR3 bases are TGTGCCAGTAGTATAACTAGCGCGAACACCGGGGAGCTGTTTTTT. Amino acid sequence: CASSITSANTGELFF.

The chain uses TRBV6-5 and TRBJ2-7; 14 bases match TRBD2. Germline CDR1 is MNHEY and CDR2 is SVGAGI. This CDR3 comprises 15 residues. V shed 6 bases and J 5 bases; nucleotides not matched to a gene: 6. CDR3 bases: TGTGCCAGCAGCCCGGGACTAGCGGGAGCAGACGAGCAGTACTTC. Encoded protein: CASSPGLAGADEQYF.

The V and J genes are TRBV28 and TRBJ2-3; the match to TRBD2 covers 10 bases. J gave up 4 bases and V 5 bases, and 9 bases lay outside the gene matches. CDR3 length: 16 residues. CDR1 and CDR2 from the germline V gene are MDHEN and SYDVKM. CDR3 DNA sequence: TGTGCCAGCAGTCTCGCTAGCGGGAGAGTCCCAGATACGCAGTATTTT. Amino acid sequence: CASSLASGRVPDTQYF.

The rearrangement links TRBV20-1 to TRBJ2-7; TRBD1 might be the D (6 bases). The CDR3 loop spans 11 amino acids. Germline CDR1 and CDR2: DFQATT and SNEGSKA (reference sequence). CDR3 nucleotides: TGCAGCACGGACAGCTCCTACGAGCAGTACTTC. Amino acid sequence: CSTDSSYEQYF.

The gene calls are TRBV28 and TRBJ1-1; no clear D gene. CDR3 length: 12 residues. Trimming pared 5 bases from V and 7 bases from J, leaving 11 bases between. The germline V gene encodes CDR1 MDHEN and CDR2 SYDVKM. The CDR3 is CASSDSAHEAFF. Written as DNA, the CDR3 is TGTGCCAGCAGTGATTCGGCCCATGAAGCTTTCTTT.